This record covers a single TCR beta chain. Its antigen is not yet known. No base quality values were provided; no much bigger clone lies one nucleotide off. Counted from cysteine to phenylalanine, this CDR3 has 15 amino acids. This entry keeps only the CDR3 DNA: 45 bases, framed from base 1. CD8 naive samples consisted of CD45RO-negative cells that were positively selected for CCR7, yielding a CD45RA+CCR7+ population without TemRA cells. The donors were healthy, HIV-negative adults with no recently reported acute infections or vaccinations. All donors were Caucasian adults living in Nashville, Tennessee, USA. Blood was collected by leukapheresis, and PBMCs were isolated by Ficoll-Histopaque density gradient centrifugation and then cryopreserved in liquid nitrogen vapor phase. Purity and quantity of every magnetically sorted T cell population were checked by analytical flow cytometry. Genomic DNA was isolated from each sorted fraction and quantified by UV absorbance on a Nanodrop 2000c.

The sample is drawn from a study of shared clonotypes between healthy human individuals (dated by TCRdb to 2019 to 2021). Regarding the study in general: The cohort included three men and two women between 18 and 49 years of age. The study deeply sequenced blood TCR repertoires of about five healthy adults to estimate repertoire size and the extent of clonotype sharing between individuals. For each donor, CD4 naive and CD4 memory were each given three plates, CD8 naive was given two plates, and CD8 memory was given one plate. To increase sequencing depth and limit assay-specific biases, TCR repertoire library preparation and sequencing were carried out by different laboratories using diverse techniques. Each donor's leukapheresis produced roughly between roughly 0.85 and 10 billion PBMCs.

TCR CDR3 regions were amplified from genomic DNA by multiplex PCR using the deep immunoSEQ assay. Extracted genomic DNA from each cell subset was spread evenly across all wells of several immunoSEQ 96-well plates, with each plate serving as a replicate. For sorted subsets, about 200 ng genomic DNA, equal to 30,000 to 35,000 T cell genomes, was loaded into each replicate PCR. The purified libraries were quantified using a Qubit 3.0 fluorometer, sized with a Bioanalyzer 2100, and then quantified again using the KAPA Library Quantification kit. A separate single-read 150-cycle Illumina NextSeq 550 flow cell was used to sequence each immunoSEQ 96-well plate. Processing in the source paper ran as follows. Because only junctional sequences without quality scores were contained in the immunoSEQ output, filtering matching that applied to full-length reads could not be performed. Sequences were annotated with PyIR, a Python wrapper for IgBLAST v1.9, using IMGT germline references to assign V/J genes and CDR3. Reads were removed for weak V/J assignments (E-value above 1e-6), missing CDR3, stop codons, out-of-frame junctions, or ambiguous translated residues. V3J clonotypes were defined as sequences sharing the same inferred V gene, J gene, and CDR3 amino acid sequence. Percentage overlap between repertoires was calculated by dividing the number of shared unique clonotypes by the size of the smaller repertoire. RTK rarefaction, the Chao1 estimator, and Recon v2.1 estimates of unobserved clonotypes were used to assess repertoire richness. OLGA was used to compute generation probabilities for all TCRbeta clonotypes that the gDNA method yielded from a handful of donors. TCRdb limited this immuneACCESS table to in-frame rearrangements with V and J called. A share of clones is missing; checked studies link under half to unresolved V genes, and the rest is unexplained. The DNA gave D and trimming, while V, J and clone size come from that table. This sample is represented by nearly 600,000 clones; 95% to 96% of them were singletons. The ten largest clones add up to around 0.11% of the sample.

On the study overall, not on this receptor specifically: Sampling was limited to blood, and TCR repertoires in tissue likely differ from TCR repertoires in blood. The small number of donors limited the genetic and exposure-history diversity represented. Incomplete sequencing was indicated by rarefaction of sorted-subset datasets, despite the large sequencing depth. Clonotypes shared by all four sorted-subset donors showed higher generation probabilities than non-shared clonotypes. Pairwise subsampling indicated that sequencing depth was expected to affect the degree of clonotype sharing among donors. About 4.5% of naive CD4, 3% to 3.5% of naive CD8, roughly 2.5% of memory CD4, and approximately 0.39% of memory CD8 clonotypes were shared across a few donors. Naive subsets generally had larger estimated clonotype richness than memory subsets.

This sequence originates from a woman between 25 and 40 years old in good health. The material sequenced was naive CD8+ T cells sorted from blood. Explained via the paper, the cell subset or site label denotes: CD45RA+CCR7+. In this chain, TRBV12-2 is recombined with TRBJ2-7; the D segment call TRBD2 is taken from the table without a DNA check. TRBV12-2 is reported as a pseudogene. The CDR3 protein: CASRLVVAGGYEQYF. The base sequence is TGTGCAAGTCGCTTAGTAGTGGCGGGGGGTTACGAGCAGTACTTC.